Presented here are 5 T cell receptor beta chains from one specimen sequenced in a study of cytomegalovirus exposure and HLA in healthy donors. Vbeta (60) and Jbeta (13) primers were used in the PCR. Profiling relied on immunoSEQ multiplex PCR, and the TCRdb table lists in-frame clones only, not all of them. This table holds some 150,000 clones, 70% to 80% found once. Material: PBMCs. All receptors come from a man aged 40-50 years in good health and CMV-seronegative.

This clone was detected only a few times. The chain couples TRBV7-9 to TRBJ1-2; 8 bases align to TRBD1. Trimming cost V 3 bases and J 4 bases; bases outside gene matches: 10. Germline assignment: CDR1 SEHNR and CDR2 FQNEAQ (reference sequence). The CDR3 sequence is 16 residues long. The CDR3 nucleotides read TGTGCCAGCAGCTTGGCAGGGACAGGAGACTCCTATGGCTACACCTTC. Translating gives CASSLAGTGDSYGYTF. Complete variable domain (other parts from reference TRBV7-9 and TRBJ1-2): DTGVSQNPRHKITKRGQNVTFRCDPISEHNRLYWYRQTLGQGPEFLTYFQNEAQLEKSRLLSDRFSAERPKGSFSTLEIQRTEQGDSAMYLCASSLAGTGDSYGYTFGSGTRLTVV.

The chain employs TRBV5-1 and TRBJ2-4; tentatively, D is TRBD1 (6 bases). V lost 0 bases and J lost 5, with 9 bases in between. CDR1 is SGHRS, CDR2 YFSETQ, per germline. This CDR3 comprises 14 residues. The CDR3 nucleotides are TGCGCCAGCAGCTTGGGGGGGCCTGAAAACATTCAGTACTTC. It codes for CASSLGGPENIQYF.

The chain has TRBV29-1 and TRBJ1-3, with D unresolved. The CDR3 is 14 residues long. Trimming left V 4 bases short and J 2 bases short, with 12 bases between. The germline V gene has CDR1 SQVTM and CDR2 ANQGSEA. CDR3 sequence reads: CSVGRDKTGNTIYF. The CDR3 DNA is TGCAGCGTTGGTAGAGACAAAACTGGAAACACCATATATTTT.

The chain uses TRBV7-3 and TRBJ1-2; possibly TRBD1 for D (5 bases). The V gene lost 1 base and the J gene lost 3 bases, with 9 bases spanning the gap. The CDR3 length is 14 residues. Germline assignment: CDR1 SGHTA and CDR2 FQGTGA. The DNA of the CDR3 is TGTGCCAGCAGCTTAATCGGGGGGGACTATGGCTACACCTTC. This translates into CASSLIGGDYGYTF.

The rearrangement links TRBV2 to TRBJ2-4; TRBD2 might be the D (6 bases). CDR1 is SNHLY, CDR2 FYNNEI, per germline. V lost 5 bases and J lost 8, with 13 bases in between. CDR3 length: 13 amino acids. The CDR3 DNA reads TGTGCCAGCAGTTCGATGACTAGTGACATTCAGTACTTC. Its translation is CASSSMTSDIQYF.